The clone carrying this TCR beta chain was observed many times. V shed 4 bases and J 0 bases; nucleotides not matched to a gene: 4. CDR1 and CDR2 from the germline V gene are PRHDT and FYEKMQ (reference sequence). CDR3 size: 15 residues. A Clinical Activity Score of at least 3, a NOSPECS grade of at least 4 and a duration under 3 months were recorded in the ophthalmopathy patients. RNA transcripts provided the source from which TCR beta CDR3 regions were amplified. The TCR CDR3 was amplified in a first-round RT-PCR using the HTBI primer set. TCRdb reprocessed the multiplex PCR reads via MiXCR and lists one record per CDR3 protein. The sample consists of about 410,000 distinct CDR3 sequences, 14% to 15% of them appearing once. The sample is drawn from a study of T cells in Graves' hyperthyroidism and ophthalmopathy.

The source material was blood. The rearrangement uses TRBV13 and TRBJ2-5, with 8 nucleotides matching TRBD1. The TCR was taken from a man between 18 and 35 years old with Graves' ophthalmopathy. CDR3 amino acids: CASSSLTGDQETQYF. CDR3 DNA: TGTGCCAGCAGCTCGCTGACAGGGGACCAAGAGACCCAGTACTTC.